This record concerns one T cell receptor beta chain sequence. This clonotype was seen at least ten times. Its antigen remains undetermined. Base qualities are not provided; no much larger clone lies one nucleotide away. This sample was taken from a study of blood T cells in healthy people across ages (dated by TCRdb to between 2014 and 2017). Regarding the research as a whole: In model experiments, template switching captured about one uniquely barcoded TCR beta cDNA molecule for every two T cells. To avoid experimental bias, donors of different ages were randomly spread across the sequencing lanes. Using the same blood draw, the study looked at two additional independent replicas of 1 million unique cDNA reads for two donors, one aged 18 to 30 and the other aged 80 or older. Using deep sequencing normalized with unique cDNA molecular identifiers, the study measured how TCR beta repertoire diversity changes with age. The donors were split into four age groups: young (average 16 years), middle-aged (about 40), aged (62) and long-lived (about 74). Points the paper makes about the study in general: Since profiling was done on bulk unsorted PBMCs, naive and antigen-experienced compartments could not be conclusively compared. The CMV infection status of donors was not known, potentially confounding age-related changes in expanded clonotypes. Compared with the aged group, the long-lived group had more naive CD4+ T cells, fewer expanded clones and increased TCR diversity, a pattern suggesting age selection. Estimates of total diversity from one million sequenced T cells were regarded as lower bounds and underestimates. As age increased, observed TCR beta diversity per million T cells dropped in a roughly linear way, and a significant reduction was already evident by age approximately 40. Observed TCR beta diversity correlated strongly with the percentage of naive T cells measured by flow cytometry.

The library was produced with 5' RACE. Instrument used: Illumina HiSeq 2500. A second PCR of roughly 7 to 12 cycles was performed with a sample-barcoded 5' primer and a J-beta primer mix. A template-switch 5' adaptor carrying 12 random nucleotides introduced a unique molecular identifier onto each TCR beta cDNA molecule. Each sample yielded at least 3 million CDR3-containing paired-end reads. First-strand cDNA synthesis was performed from all RNA using the Mint cDNA synthesis kit, with priming by a TRBC-specific oligonucleotide. After uracil-DNA glycosylase treatment, a first 18-cycle PCR used universal primers M1SS and BC2_uni_R on all cDNA. The authors' pipeline ran thus. For normalization, 1 million high-quality reads, each with a distinct molecular identifier, were randomly selected from each sample. Instead of being binned into consensus sequences, reads with shared molecular identifiers were discarded. MiTCR, run with a Q25 quality threshold and the strictest error-elimination algorithm, handled CDR3 identification, clonotype clustering and error correction. A nonparametric unseen species model with Euler transformation was used to estimate lower-bound total TCR beta diversity. In TCRdb, the public reads were trimmed at Q25 with fastp and aligned with MiXCR, with productive beta chains retained. Each CDR3 protein appears once, grouped with its most common genes and DNA. TCRdb's processing, not the study's, gives the V and J calls here. The sample table lists about 700,000 distinct CDR3 sequences, about a third of them with a count of one. The top ten clonotypes cover roughly 15% of the sample.

As encoded in the germline V gene, CDR1 is SGHVS while CDR2 is FQNEAQ. From its cysteine to its phenylalanine, the CDR3 spans 14 amino acids. Left in the record is the CDR3 DNA by itself, 42 bases read in frame from the first base. Clipping removes 2 bases from V and 4 bases from J, with 3 as the unmatched junction base count. Systemically healthy Caucasian individuals from Russia, around 38 in total and aged 6 to 90 years, were included as donors. Approximately 9 milliliters of peripheral blood were collected from each donor into EDTA-treated Vacutainer tubes. Ficoll-Paque density-gradient centrifugation was used to isolate PBMCs, with at least 6.5 million per sample. Trizol reagent was used to extract total RNA from PBMCs, with at least 6 micrograms per sample. For every donor, an aliquot of PBMCs went through flow cytometry to measure the percentages of naive CD45RAhigh/CD27high T cells.

The sample comprised blood. This chain is built from TRBV7-8 and TRBJ1-2; 8 junctional bases match TRBD1. This TCR derives from a woman of 80 years or more in good health. Donor details come from another sample of the same person, matched by shared clones. The bases read TGTGCCAGCAGCTTAATACAGGGGGTCTATGGCTACACCTTC. It encodes CASSLIQGVYGYTF. Where the CDR3 stops, the reference TRBV7-8 and TRBJ1-2 genes take over; the full variable domain is GAGVSQSPRYKVAKRGQDVALRCDPISGHVSLFWYQQALGQGPEFLTYFQNEAQLDKSGLPSDRFFAERPEGSVSTLKIQRTQQEDSAVYLCASSLIQGVYGYTFGSGTRLTVV.